The 27 T cell receptor beta chains presented below share a single source sample, sequenced in a study of blood T cell repertoires in COVID-19. Profiled with immunoSEQ multiplex PCR; TCRdb holds only in-frame clones, not every one. Among over 150,000 clones listed, 79% were seen once. The sequenced sample was PBMCs or T cells enriched from blood (not recorded which). All receptors come from a woman in her 70s in a cohort exposed to, infected with or recovered from COVID-19 (not recorded which).

CDR3 amino acids: CASTSLAGDEQFF. CDR3 DNA: TGTGCCAGCACCTCACTAGCGGGGGATGAGCAGTTCTTC. The rearrangement uses TRBV27 and TRBJ2-1; TRBD2 agrees at 11 bases. V was clipped by 7 bases and J by 8 bases; unmatched bases: 4. The CDR3 is 13 residues long. Germline CDR1 and CDR2: MNHEY and SMNVEV (reference sequence).

The chain links TRBV13 to TRBJ1-2; 8 positions match TRBD1. V shed 1 base, J shed 8 bases, and the junction held 6 bases outside the gene matches. The CDR3 is made up of 14 amino acids. Germline loops: CDR1 PRHDT, CDR2 FYEKMQ (reference sequence). CDR3 coding DNA: TGTGCCAGCAGCTTAGCCGACAGGGGATACGGCTACACCTTC. Translated, it gives CASSLADRGYGYTF.

This clone was counted only a few times. V usage is TRBV10-3 and J usage is TRBJ1-4, with D possibly matching TRBD1 (5 bases). This CDR3 has 13 residues. Germline V gives CDR1 ENHRY, CDR2 SYGVKD. The V end lost 8 bases, the J end lost 4 bases, and 11 bases lay between the germline ends. CDR3 region: CAIRGVINEKLFF. CDR3 bases: TGTGCCATCCGGGGGGTTATTAATGAAAAACTGTTTTTT.

This clone was found many times. The chain combines TRBV5-1 with TRBJ2-1, with 9 nucleotides matching TRBD2. Germline CDR1 SGHRS, CDR2 YFSETQ. Trimming took 3 bases from V and 9 from J; bases not matched to a gene: 13. The CDR3 extends over 16 amino acids. CDR3 residues: CASSSTIAGVGGEQFF. In nucleotides, the CDR3 is TGCGCCAGCAGCTCAACCATAGCGGGAGTGGGTGGTGAGCAGTTCTTC.

The chain carries TRBV30 and TRBJ1-2; 7 nucleotides align to TRBD1. Germline lookup yields CDR1 GTSNPN and CDR2 SVGIG (reference sequence). J gave up 5 bases and V 2 bases, and 11 bases lay outside the gene matches. The CDR3 spans 15 residues. CDR3 residues: CAWSPPDRARYGYTF. The CDR3 nucleotides read TGTGCCTGGAGTCCGCCCGACAGGGCTCGGTATGGCTACACCTTC.

The J gene is TRBJ2-7, the V gene TRBV11-2, with TRBD1 matching over 7 bases. With V trimmed by 3 bases and J by 3 bases, 8 bases remained unmatched. CDR1 is SGHAT and CDR2 is FQNNGV in the germline V gene. CDR3 length equals 15 residues. Written as DNA, the CDR3 is TGTGCCAGCAGCTTCACTACAGGGGAAGGCTACGAGCAGTACTTC. It encodes CASSFTTGEGYEQYF.

The J gene is TRBJ2-7, the V gene TRBV5-1, with D possibly TRBD2 on 6 matching bases. Per the germline V gene, CDR1 is SGHRS and CDR2 is YFSETQ. V shed 1 base and J shed 9 bases, with 26 bases lying between them. The CDR3 has 17 residues. CDR3 protein: CASSLSRARGYLTRQYF. The CDR3 coding sequence is TGCGCCAGCAGCTTGAGCAGGGCGCGGGGTTATCTAACGAGGCAGTACTTC.

At least ten counts were recorded for this clone. The chain couples TRBV28 to TRBJ2-7, with TRBD2 identical over 8 bases. Trimming at V came to 7 bases and at J to 0 bases, leaving 8 bases not matched to a gene. The CDR3 has 15 amino acids. Germline V CDR1 and CDR2: MDHEN, SYDVKM. The CDR3 nucleotides are TGTGCCAGCAAATTAGCGGGGAGGGGCTCCTACGAGCAGTACTTC. As protein: CASKLAGRGSYEQYF.

The chain uses TRBV5-6 and TRBJ2-7; D possibly corresponds to TRBD2 (5 bases). Germline-derived CDR1 and CDR2 are SGHDT and YYEEEE. Deletions cut 3 bases from V and 7 bases from J, with 20 bases between. This CDR3 region has 15 residues. CDR3: CASSSLAPTPGEQYF. Here the CDR3 DNA reads TGTGCCAGCAGCTCCCTGGCGCCAACACCGGGGGAGCAGTACTTC.

With regard to this clone: Compared with germline, one end of the junction differs, possibly owing to a read error. The chain couples TRBV7-9 to TRBJ1-4; TRBD1 might be the D (5 bases). This CDR3 spans 13 amino acids. Germline V lookup: CDR1 SEHNR, CDR2 FQNEAQ (reference sequence). The CDR3 bases are TGTGCCAGCGGCTTGGGGGGAGGGAAAAAACTGTTTTTT. Amino acid sequence: CASGLGGGKKLFF.

The CDR3 here is CASSTLLRLTYEQYF. CDR3 coding DNA: TGTGCCAGTAGTACCCTCCTGCGTCTAACCTACGAGCAGTACTTC. V and J are TRBV19 and TRBJ2-7; D uncertain. Germline loops: CDR1 LNHDA, CDR2 SQIVND (reference sequence). Trimming pared 4 bases from V and 2 bases from J, leaving 15 bases between. This CDR3 has 15 residues.

The gene calls are TRBV5-8 and TRBJ2-2, with 7 bases aligning to TRBD2. This CDR3 is 14 amino acids long. The germline gives CDR1 SGHTS, CDR2 YDEGEE. The V gene end was trimmed by 0 bases and the J gene end by 4 bases; junction bases not matched to a gene: 0. CDR3 region: CASSLAGGTGELFF. CDR3 nucleotide sequence: TGTGCCAGCAGCTTGGCGGGAGGCACCGGGGAGCTGTTTTTT.

This clone came up once. The V call is TRBV27, the J call TRBJ2-1; weak D call: TRBD2 (5 bases). This CDR3 is built from 15 residues. The V end was cut by 3 bases, the J end by 4 bases, with 13 bases between. Germline V gene data show CDR1 as MNHEY and CDR2 as SMNVEV (reference sequence). Here the CDR3 reads CASSFSLGVYNEQFF. CDR3 coding DNA: TGTGCCAGCAGTTTCTCACTAGGTGTGTACAATGAGCAGTTCTTC.

CDR3 DNA sequence: TGTGCCAGCAGTCCTAGCGGGAGATGGACAGATACGCAGTATTTT. It specifies CASSPSGRWTDTQYF. This chain joins TRBV28 and TRBJ2-3; 10 positions match TRBD2. Germline trimming cut 5 bases from V and 3 bases from J; bases unmatched to any gene: 5. The CDR3 sequence is 15 residues long. CDR1 and CDR2 from the germline V gene are MDHEN and SYDVKM.

This clone was detected only once. The chain carries TRBV6-2 or TRBV6-3 and TRBJ2-5, with 9 bases fitting TRBD2. V was clipped by 5 bases and J by 5 bases; unmatched bases: 9. Germline V CDR1 and CDR2: MNHEY, SVGEGT. The CDR3 is made up of 15 amino acids. The CDR3 DNA sequence: TGTGCCAGCAGTCCGGGACTAGCAAGTAGGGAGACCCAGTACTTC. It codes for CASSPGLASRETQYF.

The V and J genes are TRBV2 and TRBJ2-7; the match to TRBD1 covers 10 bases. V lost 11 bases to trimming and J lost 0 bases; unmatched junction nucleotides: 1. The CDR3 is 12 residues long. Germline CDR1 SNHLY, CDR2 FYNNEI. The CDR3 sequence: CAGTGDSYEQYF. The CDR3 DNA reads as TGTGCCGGGACAGGGGACTCCTACGAGCAGTACTTC.

V is TRBV6-5 and J is TRBJ1-2, with 7 bases aligning to TRBD1. CDR1 MNHEY and CDR2 SVGAGI come from the germline V gene. Losses at the gene ends were 6 bases for V and 4 bases for J; bases not matched to a gene: 11. This CDR3 has 15 amino acids. The chain's CDR3 is CASSPDRPGGYGYTF. For the CDR3, the DNA is TGTGCCAGCAGCCCCGACCGTCCAGGGGGCTATGGCTACACCTTC.

This clone was counted a single time. The gene calls are TRBV7-9 and TRBJ1-3, with D maybe TRBD1 (6 bases). There are 19 residues in the CDR3. From germline, CDR1 is SEHNR and CDR2 FQNEAQ (reference sequence). Trimming removed 3 bases from V and 4 bases from J, with 25 bases in between. CDR3 sequence: CASSFRDRINLGLGNTIYF. CDR3 nucleotide sequence: TGTGCCAGCAGCTTTCGAGACAGGATCAACTTGGGTCTCGGAAACACCATATATTTT. Full variable domain (remainder filled in from reference TRBV7-9 and TRBJ1-3): DTGVSQNPRHKITKRGQNVTFRCDPISEHNRLYWYRQTLGQGPEFLTYFQNEAQLEKSRLLSDRFSAERPKGSFSTLEIQRTEQGDSAMYLCASSFRDRINLGLGNTIYFGEGSWLTVV.

Note on this clone: Other DNA sequences in this sample translate to the same CDR3. The V call is TRBV18, the J call TRBJ2-3; D gene unclear. The CDR3 runs to 12 residues. In germline, CDR1 is KGHSH, CDR2 LQKENI. Trimming took 6 bases from V and 6 from J, leaving 10 bases between them. The CDR3 here is CASSPPRDTQYF. For the CDR3, the DNA is TGTGCCAGCTCTCCCCCCCGGGATACGCAGTATTTT.

The chain links TRBV4-3 to TRBJ2-1; 10 bases align to TRBD2. The CDR3 consists of 15 residues. Germline CDR1 is LGHNA and CDR2 is YSLEER. V dropped 2 bases and J dropped 8; count of bases not matched to a gene: 6. The CDR3, as DNA: TGCGCCAGCAGCCAAAAAGCGGGAGGGGATCATGAGCAGTTCTTC. Translation: CASSQKAGGDHEQFF.

The chain has TRBV24-1 and TRBJ2-7; D is perhaps TRBD1 (5 bases). The CDR3 extends over 13 amino acids. Germline V lookup: CDR1 KGHDR, CDR2 SFDVKD. Trimming removed 3 bases from V and 4 bases from J, with 9 bases in between. The CDR3 DNA sequence: TGTGCCACCAGTGATGCAGGGTTATACGAGCAGTACTTC. Encoded protein: CATSDAGLYEQYF.

The V gene is TRBV28, the J gene TRBJ1-6, with 7 bases lining up with TRBD1. Germline V lookup: CDR1 MDHEN, CDR2 SYDVKM. V lost 7 bases and J lost 6; bases outside the gene matches: 9. This CDR3 comprises 15 residues. The CDR3 protein is CASTEGNRGNSPLHF. CDR3 nucleotides: TGTGCCAGCACGGAGGGGAACAGGGGTAATTCACCCCTCCACTTT.

The V gene is TRBV7-9, the J gene TRBJ2-7, with 7 positions matching TRBD1. V trimming: 5 bases; J trimming: 6 bases; junction bases outside the gene matches: 1. Germline values: CDR1 SEHNR, CDR2 FQNEAQ (reference sequence). CDR3 size: 11 residues. Written as DNA, the CDR3 is TGTGCCAGCAGCGGACAGGCCGAGCAGTACTTC. Translated: CASSGQAEQYF. The complete variable domain, with remaining parts taken from reference TRBV7-9 and TRBJ2-7, reads DTGVSQNPRHKITKRGQNVTFRCDPISEHNRLYWYRQTLGQGPEFLTYFQNEAQLEKSRLLSDRFSAERPKGSFSTLEIQRTEQGDSAMYLCASSGQAEQYFGPGTRLTVT.

The rearrangement uses TRBV9 and TRBJ2-1; 12 bases align to TRBD2. The germline CDR1 and CDR2 sequences are SGDLS and YYNGEE. The CDR3 is 17 residues long. V shed 4 bases and J 6 bases; nucleotides not matched to a gene: 11. The CDR3 DNA sequence: TGTGCCAGCAGCCATGAAATCACTAGCGGGAGGACCAATGAGCAGTTCTTC. It yields the protein CASSHEITSGRTNEQFF.

The gene calls are TRBV19 and TRBJ2-1, with a weak D call TRBD2 (5 bases). This CDR3 is 13 amino acids long. Germline CDR1 reads LNHDA; CDR2 reads SQIVND (reference sequence). Between the trimmed V and J ends, which lost 4 bases and 8 bases, there was a span of 12 bases. In DNA form, the CDR3 reads TGTGCCAGTAGTACAGAACTAGGCGATGAGCAGTTCTTC. This codes for CASSTELGDEQFF.

This clone was counted once. The V and J genes are TRBV28 and TRBJ1-1; 7 nucleotides align to TRBD1. CDR1 and CDR2 from the germline V gene are MDHEN and SYDVKM. V lost 6 bases, J lost 1 base, and 5 bases stayed unmatched. The CDR3 is made up of 14 amino acids. CDR3 nucleotide sequence: TGTGCCAGCAGCCCCGGGACAGCGAACACTGAAGCTTTCTTT. Protein sequence: CASSPGTANTEAFF.

This sequence joins TRBV5-1 and TRBJ2-7; 11 nucleotides agree with TRBD1. The V gene's germline CDR1 is SGHRS and CDR2 YFSETQ. The CDR3 has 14 residues. With 3 bases clipped from V and 7 bases from J, the junction kept 6 bases outside the gene matches. The CDR3 is CASSYGQGAREQYF. CDR3 bases: TGCGCCAGCAGCTACGGACAGGGGGCTCGAGAGCAGTACTTC.